Listed below are T cell receptor beta chains from one sample, sequenced in a study of OX40 agonist ivuxolimab in advanced cancers. TCRdb's copy holds only in-frame clones and misses some; the assay was immunoSEQ multiplex PCR. The table includes 80,000 or so clones, about nine tenths detected once. Sequences were derived from CD4+ or CD8+ T cells sorted from blood, sampled in a trial of the OX40 agonist ivuxolimab. The source is an adult with an advanced solid tumor such as melanoma, head and neck, liver or kidney cancer. Each CDR3 is given with its conserved first and last residue. The D gene is left open where the match is weak. Clone sizes are given selectively: once, few, many, or a class where the clone is expanded.

size,D,V,J,DNA,CDR3
NA,NA,TRBV30,TRBJ2-7,TGTGCCTGGAGCACAGGGTATAGGGAGCAGTACTTC,CAWSTGYREQYF
NA,NA,TRBV5-1,TRBJ1-2,TGCGCCAGCAGCCTAGACTTCTATGGCTACACCTTC,CASSLDFYGYTF
NA,TRBD1,TRBV7-2,TRBJ1-1,TGTGCCAGCAGCCCAGACAGGGGCGTTGAAGCTTTCTTT,CASSPDRGVEAFF
NA,TRBD1,TRBV6-1,TRBJ2-5,TGTGCCAGCAGTGAGGGATACAGGGGAGAGACCCAGTACTTC,CASSEGYRGETQYF
NA,NA,TRBV7-2,TRBJ1-2,TGTGCCAGCAGCCCCCCTTCTTCCGCGGGCTATGGCTACACCTTC,CASSPPSSAGYGYTF
NA,TRBD1,TRBV19,TRBJ1-5,TGTGCCAGTACCCCGACAGGGACCCAGCCCCAGCATTTT,CASTPTGTQPQHF
NA,NA,TRBV10-3,TRBJ2-7,TGTGCCATCACCCCGAATCGCGGTAGCTACGAGCAGTACTTC,CAITPNRGSYEQYF
NA,NA,TRBV29-1,TRBJ1-2,TGCAGCATCGGGGGCTCCTATGGCTACACCTTC,CSIGGSYGYTF
NA,NA,TRBV7-8,TRBJ2-5,TGTGCCAGCAGCCCCCGGCGGAGTCAAGAGACCCAGTACTTC,CASSPRRSQETQYF
NA,NA,TRBV6-5,TRBJ2-5,TGTGCCAGCAGTTACTTATATGGGACCCAGTACTTC,CASSYLYGTQYF
NA,NA,TRBV20-1,TRBJ2-3,TGCAGTGCTAGAGAGTCAGATACGCAGTATTTT,CSARESDTQYF
NA,TRBD2,TRBV7-2,TRBJ2-3,TGTGCCAGCAGCCCGCCTAGCGGGGGGACAGATACGCAGTATTTT,CASSPPSGGTDTQYF
NA,TRBD1,TRBV6-1,TRBJ2-1,TGTGCCAGCAGTGCTCAACAGGGGGTGGGATACAATGAGCAGTTCTTC,CASSAQQGVGYNEQFF
NA,NA,TRBV7-8,TRBJ1-6,TGTGCCAGCAGCTTAACAGGCTCTCCCAATAATTCACCCCTCCACTTT,CASSLTGSPNNSPLHF
NA,NA,TRBV15,TRBJ1-3,TGTGCCACCAGCAGAGAGTCGCGAAACACCATATATTTT,CATSRESRNTIYF
NA,TRBD2,TRBV7-9,TRBJ2-1,TGTGCCAGCAGCCCAGGGACTAGTTGGAATGAGCAGTTCTTC,CASSPGTSWNEQFF
NA,NA,TRBV19,TRBJ2-5,TGTGCCAGTAGTATCGCTATGAACCAAGAGACCCAGTACTTC,CASSIAMNQETQYF
NA,NA,TRBV7-9,TRBJ2-7,TGTGCCAGCACCAGACTTTACGGGGGGCAGGAGCAGTACTTC,CASTRLYGGQEQYF
NA,TRBD2,TRBV7-9,TRBJ2-7,TGTGCCAGCAGCTCATACGGGACTACCGGCTACGAGCAGTACTTC,CASSSYGTTGYEQYF
NA,NA,TRBV29-1,TRBJ1-1,TGCAGCGCCCGAAATGGGGTGATGAACACTGAAGCTTTCTTT,CSARNGVMNTEAFF
NA,TRBD1,TRBV6-1,TRBJ1-6,TGTGCCAGCAGCCCCTTGACAGGGCAAAGTTCACCCCTCCACTTT,CASSPLTGQSSPLHF
NA,NA,TRBV4-2,TRBJ2-1,TGTGCCAGCAGCCAAGATCCTAGTAGCTCCTACAATGAGCAGTTCTTC,CASSQDPSSSYNEQFF
NA,NA,TRBV19,TRBJ2-3,TGTGCCACCGGCAGAATAGAGACAGATACGCAGTATTTT,CATGRIETDTQYF
NA,NA,TRBV7-7,TRBJ2-2,TGTGCTAGCAGCTTCGGGCCGAACACCGGGGAGCTGTTTTTT,CASSFGPNTGELFF
NA,TRBD1,TRBV5-1,TRBJ1-1,TGCGCCAGCAGCCCGACAGGGATCCCTGAAGCTTTCTTT,CASSPTGIPEAFF
NA,TRBD1,TRBV5-1,TRBJ2-7,TGCGCCAGCAGAGTCGACAGGGATCGGGAGCAGTACTTC,CASRVDRDREQYF
NA,TRBD1,TRBV4-1,TRBJ1-2,TGCGCCAGCAGCCGGGCCGGGACAGGGACGGAGAGTAACTATGGCTACACCTTC,CASSRAGTGTESNYGYTF
medium-sized,NA,TRBV10-3,TRBJ1-4,TGTGCCATCAGTGAGTCGGAGGGATGGGAAAAACTGTTTTTT,CAISESEGWEKLFF
few,TRBD1,TRBV11-3,TRBJ1-4,TGTGCCAGCAGCGGCCCAGGGGGCACTAATGAAAAACTGTTTTTT,CASSGPGGTNEKLFF
NA,NA,TRBV4-1,TRBJ1-2,TGCGCCAGCAGCCAAGGGGTCTCGGGACGTCTTGTCTATGGCTACACCTTC,CASSQGVSGRLVYGYTF
NA,TRBD1,TRBV6-6,TRBJ1-5,TGTGCCAGCAGTGCCCGGGACAGGGCTAGCAATCAGCCCCAGCATTTT,CASSARDRASNQPQHF
NA,NA,TRBV5-1,TRBJ1-2,TGCGCCAGCAGCGGGGGACCAGGTGTCGACTATGGCTACACCTTC,CASSGGPGVDYGYTF
NA,TRBD1,TRBV18,TRBJ2-2,TGTGCCAGCTCAACCCTACTGGACAGGGAGCACACCGGGGAGCTGTTTTTT,CASSTLLDREHTGELFF
NA,NA,TRBV5-5,TRBJ1-2,TGTGCCAGCAGCTTTGAACCCATAGGCTATGGCTACACCTTC,CASSFEPIGYGYTF
few,NA,TRBV7-6,TRBJ2-3,TGTGCCAGCAGCTTAACAGCGTCTAGCACAGATACGCAGTATTTT,CASSLTASSTDTQYF
NA,TRBD1,TRBV15,TRBJ1-1,TGTGCCACCAGCAGAGAAACGGACAGGGTTGGCACTGAAGCTTTCTTT,CATSRETDRVGTEAFF
NA,NA,TRBV6-6,TRBJ1-3,TGTGCCAGCAAACCCACGGGACCGAAGACTGGAAACACCATATATTTT,CASKPTGPKTGNTIYF
NA,TRBD2,TRBV6-1,TRBJ2-5,TGTGCCAGCAGTGCCAGACTAGCGGGAGAGACCCAGTACTTC,CASSARLAGETQYF
NA,TRBD1,TRBV10-3,TRBJ2-7,TGTGCCATCAGTGAGTCGGAAGTAGGGACAGGCTCCTACGAGCAGTACTTC,CAISESEVGTGSYEQYF
NA,NA,TRBV28,TRBJ2-1,TGTGCCAGCAGTCTCGGACTGGGCTCCTACAATGAGCAGTTCTTC,CASSLGLGSYNEQFF